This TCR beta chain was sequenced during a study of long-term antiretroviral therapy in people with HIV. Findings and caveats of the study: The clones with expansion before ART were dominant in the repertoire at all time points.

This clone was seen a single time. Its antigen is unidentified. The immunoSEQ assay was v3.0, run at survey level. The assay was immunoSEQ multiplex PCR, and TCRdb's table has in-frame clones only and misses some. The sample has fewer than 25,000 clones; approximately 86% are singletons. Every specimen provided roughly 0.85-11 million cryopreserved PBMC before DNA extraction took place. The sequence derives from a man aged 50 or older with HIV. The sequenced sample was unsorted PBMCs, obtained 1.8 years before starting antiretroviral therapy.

Here the CDR3 reads CASSRSANSYEQYF. DNA for the CDR3: TGTGCCAGTAGTAGGTCCGCGAACTCCTACGAGCAGTACTTC. The chain recombines TRBV19 with TRBJ2-7; D ambiguous. The CDR3 covers 14 residues. Trimming stripped 4 bases from V and 0 bases from J, with 10 bases between. Per germline, CDR1 LNHDA and CDR2 SQIVND (reference sequence). Looking up the rest from reference TRBV19 and TRBJ2-7 gives the full variable domain: DGGITQSPKYLFRKEGQNVTLSCEQNLNHDAMYWYRQDPGQGLRLIYYSQIVNDFQKGDIAEGYSVSREKKESFPLTVTSAQKNPTAFYLCASSRSANSYEQYFGPGTRLTVT.